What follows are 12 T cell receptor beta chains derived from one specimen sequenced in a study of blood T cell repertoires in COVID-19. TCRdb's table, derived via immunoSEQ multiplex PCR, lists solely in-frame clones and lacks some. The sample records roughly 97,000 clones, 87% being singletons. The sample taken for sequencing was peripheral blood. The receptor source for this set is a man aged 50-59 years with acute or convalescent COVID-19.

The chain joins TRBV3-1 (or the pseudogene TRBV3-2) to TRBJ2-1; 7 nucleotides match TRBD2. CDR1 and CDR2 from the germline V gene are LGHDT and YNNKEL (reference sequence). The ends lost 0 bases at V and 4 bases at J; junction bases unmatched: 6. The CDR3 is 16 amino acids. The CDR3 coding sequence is TGTGCCAGCAGCCAAGATTCCGGGAGGTGGTACAATGAGCAGTTCTTC. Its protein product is CASSQDSGRWYNEQFF.

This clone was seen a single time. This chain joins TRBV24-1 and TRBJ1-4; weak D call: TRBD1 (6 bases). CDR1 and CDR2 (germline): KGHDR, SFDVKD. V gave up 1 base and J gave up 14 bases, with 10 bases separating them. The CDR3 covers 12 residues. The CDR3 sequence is CATSDLQGRLFF. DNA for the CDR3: TGTGCCACCAGTGATTTACAGGGAAGGCTGTTTTTT.

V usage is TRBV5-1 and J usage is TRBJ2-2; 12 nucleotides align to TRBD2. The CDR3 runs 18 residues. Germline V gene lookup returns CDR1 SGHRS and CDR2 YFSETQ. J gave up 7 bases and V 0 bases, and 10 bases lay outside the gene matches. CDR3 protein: CASSLGGLAGPPDGELFF. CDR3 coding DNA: TGCGCCAGCAGCTTGGGAGGACTAGCGGGGCCTCCGGACGGGGAGCTGTTTTTT.

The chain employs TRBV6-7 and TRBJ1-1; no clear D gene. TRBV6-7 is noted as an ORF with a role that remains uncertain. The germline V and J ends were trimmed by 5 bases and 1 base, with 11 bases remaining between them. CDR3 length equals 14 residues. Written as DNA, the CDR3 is TGTGCCAGCAGTCATTTCGAGAGGAACACTGAAGCTTTCTTT. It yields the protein CASSHFERNTEAFF.

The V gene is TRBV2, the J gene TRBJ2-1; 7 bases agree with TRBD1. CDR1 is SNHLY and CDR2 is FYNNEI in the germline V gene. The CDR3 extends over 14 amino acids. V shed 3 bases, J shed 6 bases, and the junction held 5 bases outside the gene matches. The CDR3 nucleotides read TGTGCCAGCAGTGAGAGACAGGGCGGCAATGAGCAGTTCTTC. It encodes CASSERQGGNEQFF.

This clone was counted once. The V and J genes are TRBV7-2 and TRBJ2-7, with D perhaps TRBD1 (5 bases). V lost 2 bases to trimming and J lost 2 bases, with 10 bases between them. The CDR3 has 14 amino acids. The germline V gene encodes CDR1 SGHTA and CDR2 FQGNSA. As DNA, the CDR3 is TGTGCCAGCAGCTTAAATCAGGGCCCCTACGAGCAGTACTTC. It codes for CASSLNQGPYEQYF. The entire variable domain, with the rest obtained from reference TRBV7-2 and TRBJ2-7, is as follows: GAGVSQSPSNKVTEKGKDVELRCDPISGHTALYWYRQSLGQGLEFLIYFQGNSAPDKSGLPSDRFSAERTGGSVSTLTIQRTQQEDSAVYLCASSLNQGPYEQYFGPGTRLTVT.

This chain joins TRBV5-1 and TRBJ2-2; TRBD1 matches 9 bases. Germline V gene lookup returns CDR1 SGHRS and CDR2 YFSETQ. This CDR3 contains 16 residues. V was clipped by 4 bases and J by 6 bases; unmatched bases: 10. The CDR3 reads CASSAPGGTGPGELFF. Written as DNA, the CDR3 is TGCGCCAGCAGCGCACCCGGCGGGACAGGGCCCGGGGAGCTGTTTTTT.

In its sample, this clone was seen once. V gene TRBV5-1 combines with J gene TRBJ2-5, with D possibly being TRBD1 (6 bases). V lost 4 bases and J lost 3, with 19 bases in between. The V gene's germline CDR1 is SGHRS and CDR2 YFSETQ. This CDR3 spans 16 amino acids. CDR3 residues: CASSPVVGAGEETQYF. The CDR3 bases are TGCGCCAGCAGCCCCGTTGTGGGGGCCGGGGAAGAGACCCAGTACTTC.

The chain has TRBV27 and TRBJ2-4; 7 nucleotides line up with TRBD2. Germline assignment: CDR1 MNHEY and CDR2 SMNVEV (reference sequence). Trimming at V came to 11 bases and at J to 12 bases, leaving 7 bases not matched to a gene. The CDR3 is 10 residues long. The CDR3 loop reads CAAGRDNQYF. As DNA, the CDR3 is TGTGCCGCGGGGAGGGATAATCAGTACTTC.

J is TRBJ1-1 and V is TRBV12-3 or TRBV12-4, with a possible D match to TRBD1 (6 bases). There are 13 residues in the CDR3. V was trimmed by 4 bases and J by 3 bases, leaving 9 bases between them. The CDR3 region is CASSSDSYTEAFF. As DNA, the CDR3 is TGTGCCAGCAGTTCGGACAGTTACACTGAAGCTTTCTTT.

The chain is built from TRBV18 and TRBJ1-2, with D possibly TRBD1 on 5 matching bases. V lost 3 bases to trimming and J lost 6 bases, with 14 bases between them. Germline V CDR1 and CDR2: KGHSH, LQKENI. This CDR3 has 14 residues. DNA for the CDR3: TGTGCCAGCTCACCGGGACTCTATTTCGATGGCTACACCTTC. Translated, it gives CASSPGLYFDGYTF. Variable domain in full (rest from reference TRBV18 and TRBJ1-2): NAGVMQNPRHLVRRRGQEARLRCSPMKGHSHVYWYRQLPEEGLKFMVYLQKENIIDESGMPKERFSAEFPKEGPSILRIQQVVRGDSAAYFCASSPGLYFDGYTFGSGTRLTVV.

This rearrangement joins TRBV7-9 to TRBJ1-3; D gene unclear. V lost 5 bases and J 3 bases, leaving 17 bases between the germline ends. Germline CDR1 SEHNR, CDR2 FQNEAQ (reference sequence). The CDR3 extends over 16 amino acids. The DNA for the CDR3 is TGTGCCAGCAGCGCTACATGGGAGGGAGATGGAAACACCATATATTTT. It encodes CASSATWEGDGNTIYF.